A selection of T cell receptor beta chains follows, all from one sample in a study of blood T cell repertoires in COVID-19. Libraries were prepared by immunoSEQ multiplex PCR; TCRdb keeps only in-frame clonotypes and omits some of them. The repertoire consists of roughly 300,000 clones, with around 86% occurring once and the leading ten covering around 2.9%. Sequenced sample: peripheral blood. The receptors derive from a woman aged 55-70 years with active or convalescent COVID-19. The CDR3 runs from the conserved cysteine through the conserved F or W. A D gene is named only where the DNA matches it firmly. Clone size, where shown, is once, few, many, or a class for clones that have expanded.

v_call	clone_size	j_call	d_call	cdr3_nt	cdr3_aa
TRBV10-3	NA	TRBJ2-7	TRBD1	TGTGCCATCAGTGAAGACAGGGGAGCCTACGAGCAGTACTTC	CAISEDRGAYEQYF
TRBV19	once	TRBJ2-7	NA	TGTGCCAGTAGTATTCAGCCGGGGGAAACCTACGAGCAGTACTTC	CASSIQPGETYEQYF
TRBV4-1	NA	TRBJ1-3	NA	TGCGCCAGCAGCTCCCGACGGAGCTCTGGAAACACCATATATTTT	CASSSRRSSGNTIYF
TRBV7-2	NA	TRBJ1-5	TRBD1	TGTGCCAGCAGCTTAGCCGGGACAGGGGGCAATCAGCCCCAGCATTTT	CASSLAGTGGNQPQHF
TRBV9	NA	TRBJ1-6	TRBD1	TGTGCCAGCAGCGCAGGGACAGGGATCTATAATTCACCCCTCCACTTT	CASSAGTGIYNSPLHF
TRBV2	NA	TRBJ1-6	NA	TGTGCCAGAGAGACAGGTTTTCCTAATTCACCCCTCCACTTT	CARETGFPNSPLHF
TRBV19	NA	TRBJ1-4	NA	TGTGCCAGTAGTATGGAGGTTGCAACTAATGAAAAACTGTTTTTT	CASSMEVATNEKLFF
TRBV9	NA	TRBJ2-7	TRBD1	TGTGCCAGCAGTATGGACAGGGGGCCGGGGGAGCAGTACTTC	CASSMDRGPGEQYF
TRBV19	NA	TRBJ1-5	NA	TGTGCCAGTAGTATAGCCAGGGGATCCGATCAGCCCCAGCATTTT	CASSIARGSDQPQHF
TRBV7-2	NA	TRBJ1-1	NA	TGTGCCAGCAGCTTCGGGATGAACACTGAAGCTTTCTTT	CASSFGMNTEAFF
TRBV27	NA	TRBJ1-6	TRBD1	TGTGCCAGCAGTCCTAGGGTTGGGGGACAGATTAATTCACCCCTCCACTTT	CASSPRVGGQINSPLHF
TRBV7-9	once	TRBJ2-2	NA	TGTGCCAGCAGCTTAGACATCCTGGCCCTGTTTTTT	CASSLDILALFF
TRBV10-3	NA	TRBJ1-1	TRBD1	TGTGCCATCACCAGATCACAGGGGACTGAAGCTTTCTTT	CAITRSQGTEAFF
TRBV3-1/TRBV3-2	NA	TRBJ1-2	TRBD1	TGTGCCAGCAGCCAACGATTGACAGGGAACTATGGCTACACCTTC	CASSQRLTGNYGYTF
TRBV2	NA	TRBJ1-1	TRBD1	TGTGCCAGCAGCCCGGGGACAGGGACGATCACTGAAGCTTTCTTT	CASSPGTGTITEAFF
TRBV18	NA	TRBJ2-1	NA	TGTGCCAGCTCCCAAGCGGTGTCCTACAATGAGCAGTTCTTC	CASSQAVSYNEQFF
TRBV3-1/TRBV3-2	NA	TRBJ1-6	NA	TGTGCCAGCGGCCTAGGAGGTGTGCAAGGTGGTTCACCCCTCCACTTT	CASGLGGVQGGSPLHF
TRBV11-3	NA	TRBJ2-5	NA	TGTGCCAGCAGCTTAGGCGGCTACCAAGAGACCCAGTACTTC	CASSLGGYQETQYF
TRBV2	NA	TRBJ2-5	TRBD2	TGTGCCAGCAGTGAACTGCGGGGGGGCCTAGAGACCCAGTACTTC	CASSELRGGLETQYF
TRBV24-1	NA	TRBJ2-7	NA	TGTGCCACCAGTGATTCGCAGGTGGAATTCTACGAGCAGTACTTC	CATSDSQVEFYEQYF
TRBV19	NA	TRBJ1-4	TRBD1	TGTGCCAGTACCCTCACAGGGGACCAGGAAAAACTGTTTTTT	CASTLTGDQEKLFF
TRBV19	NA	TRBJ1-2	TRBD1	TGTGCCAGTAGTATGGACAGGGGTTGGCGGGGCTACACCTTC	CASSMDRGWRGYTF
TRBV27	NA	TRBJ1-2	NA	TGTGCCAGCAGAGCAGGTGTCTATGGCTACACCTTC	CASRAGVYGYTF
TRBV5-4	NA	TRBJ2-5	TRBD2	TGTGCCAGCAGCGTTCGAACACGGGGACTACCATCCGGGACCCAGTACTTC	CASSVRTRGLPSGTQYF
TRBV14	few	TRBJ1-6	TRBD1	TGTGCCAGCAGCTCATATATGGGACGGGACAGGAGTTCACCCCTCCACTTT	CASSSYMGRDRSSPLHF
TRBV30	NA	TRBJ1-1	TRBD1	TGTGCCTGGAAGAGGGTGGACAGGGAAGGCACTGAAGCTTTCTTT	CAWKRVDREGTEAFF
TRBV6-1	NA	TRBJ2-6	NA	TGTGCCAGCAGTGAAAGAGCTTCTGGGGCCAACGTCCTGACTTTC	CASSERASGANVLTF
TRBV7-3	NA	TRBJ2-5	TRBD2	TGTGCCAGCAGCCGGAGCGGGGGGGATAGAGAGACCCAGTACTTC	CASSRSGGDRETQYF
TRBV2	NA	TRBJ1-5	NA	TGTGCCAGCAGTGAGGGGGGGGGTGATCAGCCCCAGCATTTT	CASSEGGGDQPQHF
TRBV5-6	NA	TRBJ1-5	TRBD1	TGTGCCAGCAGCTTGCGACAGGGGTCCAGCGGGCATTTT	CASSLRQGSSGHF
TRBV14	NA	TRBJ2-7	NA	TGTGCCAGCAGCCGCGTAGCCGGGACACAGACCTACGAGCAGTACTTC	CASSRVAGTQTYEQYF
TRBV5-1	NA	TRBJ1-5	TRBD1	TGCGCCAGCAGCATGACAGGGGGCAAGGGCAATCAGCCCCAGCATTTT	CASSMTGGKGNQPQHF
TRBV9	many	TRBJ1-3	TRBD1	TGTGCCAGCAGCGCTGGGCCAGGGGGTGGAAACACCATATATTTT	CASSAGPGGGNTIYF
TRBV5-8	NA	TRBJ1-3	NA	TGTGCCAGCGGGGACACGGCTGGAAACACCATATATTTT	CASGDTAGNTIYF
TRBV4-2	NA	TRBJ2-5	TRBD2	TGTGCCAGCAGCCAAGTGGAACTAGCGGGGGGCCAGACCCAGTACTTC	CASSQVELAGGQTQYF
TRBV5-4	NA	TRBJ2-7	NA	TGTGCCAGCAGCTTGGAGGGGTCGAGTTATGGGATGCAGTACTTC	CASSLEGSSYGMQYF
TRBV13	few	TRBJ1-2	NA	TGTGCCAGCAGCTTAAGAAATGTGCGCAGGGGCGTCCTCTATGGCTACACCTTC	CASSLRNVRRGVLYGYTF
TRBV7-6	NA	TRBJ1-4	TRBD1	TGTGCCAGCAGCCAAGGACAGGGGGGTGAAAAACTGTTTTTT	CASSQGQGGEKLFF
TRBV9	once	TRBJ2-6	TRBD1	TGTGCCAGCAGCGTAGAGGGGGCAGGTGGGGCCAACGTCCTGACTTTC	CASSVEGAGGANVLTF
TRBV2	NA	TRBJ2-7	TRBD2	TGTGCCAGCAGAGGGCAGACTAGCGGGGTTTACGAGCAGTACTTC	CASRGQTSGVYEQYF
TRBV2	few	TRBJ1-6	TRBD1	TGTGCCAGCAGGGACAGGGTGACGAATTCACCCCTCCACTTT	CASRDRVTNSPLHF
TRBV27	NA	TRBJ2-2	TRBD2	TGTGCCAGCAACCCACTAGTGCTAGCGGGGGGTCACACCGGGGAGCTGTTTTTT	CASNPLVLAGGHTGELFF
TRBV2	NA	TRBJ2-1	NA	TGTGCCAGCACTGAGCGGAATTCCTACAATGAGCAGTTCTTC	CASTERNSYNEQFF
TRBV28	NA	TRBJ2-7	TRBD1	TGTGCCAGCAGTTTTGGACAGGGGGTCTCCTACGAGCAGTACTTC	CASSFGQGVSYEQYF
TRBV4-2	once	TRBJ2-4	NA	TGTGCCAGCAGCCAAGATCAGGAGGGCCAGCCGTACAAAAACATTCAGTACTTC	CASSQDQEGQPYKNIQYF
TRBV30	NA	TRBJ1-5	NA	TGTGCCTGGGAGGGGAAATCCAATCAGCCCCAGCATTTT	CAWEGKSNQPQHF
TRBV4-2	NA	TRBJ2-3	NA	TGTGCCAGCAGCCAAGTGTACGAGGGTAGGGAGACAGATACGCAGTATTTT	CASSQVYEGRETDTQYF
TRBV12-3/TRBV12-4	NA	TRBJ2-7	NA	TGTGCCAGCAGCCGGTGGTCCTCCTACGAGCAGTACTTC	CASSRWSSYEQYF
TRBV7-2	once	TRBJ2-5	TRBD2	TGTGCCAGCAGCTTAGCAGCGGGGCCGTGGGAGACCCAGTACTTC	CASSLAAGPWETQYF
TRBV4-2	NA	TRBJ2-7	TRBD1	TGTGCCAGCAGCCAAACAGGGGGCCTCTACTCCTACGAGCAGTACTTC	CASSQTGGLYSYEQYF
TRBV9	once	TRBJ2-2	TRBD2	TGTGCCAGCAGCCCCCTAGCGGGGAGTACCGGGGAGCTGTTTTTT	CASSPLAGSTGELFF